This T cell receptor beta chain was found in a study of tumor-infiltrating lymphocytes in primary liver carcinoma. Blood RNA came from unsorted whole blood; germline DNA was also extracted. cDNA specific to TCR beta was made from 500 ng of total RNA, with a constant-region primer employed for priming. Modified slightly, ARM-PCR produced TCR beta libraries over three nested multiplex PCR rounds. Amplification in the first two PCR rounds was performed using TRBV1-TRBV30 forward primers and a C-beta reverse primer for 10 cycles each. TCRdb re-derived calls from the multiplex PCR reads in MiXCR, one entry per CDR3 protein. The data show 330,000 or so distinct CDR3 sequences, about 61% seen once. This clonotype has a count of ten or more. Per the germline V gene, CDR1 is MNHEY and CDR2 is SVGEGT. CDR3 length: 14 amino acids. V lost 6 bases, J lost 0 bases, and 5 bases stayed unmatched.

The receptor's source is a middle-aged man with primary liver carcinoma and hepatitis B virus infection. The sample taken for sequencing was peripheral blood. V usage is TRBV6-2 or TRBV6-3 and J usage is TRBJ2-7, with 7 bases that match TRBD1. DNA for the CDR3: TGTGCCAGCAGAGACAGGGTCGGCTCCTACGAGCAGTACTTC. Its protein product is CASRDRVGSYEQYF.